These T cell receptor beta chains were read from a single sample in a study of shared T cell receptors in the human thymus. Using immunoSEQ multiplex PCR, the repertoire was profiled, and TCRdb retains in-frame clones only, with some absent. The sample carries 640,000 or so clones, about 87% recorded once. The sample was also linked to a second study, of human thymus T cells.

The sample was thymocytes. These receptors originate from a boy under two years old with a congenital heart defect. Both conserved end residues are part of each CDR3. Size values are once, few and many counts, or a class for expanded clones, and some rows have none.

v_gene	j_gene	abundance	CDR3aa
TRBV5-1	TRBJ1-1	NA	CASSLSLWAGALHTEAFF
TRBV27	TRBJ2-7	NA	CASSLVPDFSYEQYF
TRBV10-3	TRBJ1-2	NA	CAIWQVSRGTYGYTF
TRBV5-4	TRBJ2-7	NA	CASSLRGERFYYEQYF
TRBV10-1	TRBJ2-2	NA	CASSAERDRSGELFF
TRBV19	TRBJ1-1	once	CARKPHDREDTEAFF
TRBV5-1	TRBJ1-4	NA	CASSIGQRLNEKLFF
TRBV19	TRBJ2-7	NA	CASSPPRGNYEQYF
TRBV4-3	TRBJ2-5	NA	CASSQERGETQYF
TRBV7-8	TRBJ2-3	NA	CASSLRATSGDSTDTQYF
TRBV29-1	TRBJ2-7	NA	CSVEQAHEQYF
TRBV5-1	TRBJ2-7	NA	CASSRKGQGSYEQYF
TRBV5-1	TRBJ2-1	NA	CASSLATTRTSGRPNYYNEQFF
TRBV19	TRBJ1-5	NA	CASSIARGQETYSNQPQHF
TRBV2	TRBJ2-1	NA	CASSDLFSYNEQFF
TRBV7-6	TRBJ2-7	NA	CASSIGQNYEQYF
TRBV27	TRBJ2-7	NA	CASARVSDEQYF
TRBV11-2	TRBJ2-2	NA	CASSLEWAGDTGELFF
TRBV6-1	TRBJ2-7	few	CASSEPPGLAGGEQYF
TRBV9	TRBJ2-7	NA	CASSVAPSPPRVVYEQYF
TRBV11-2	TRBJ1-5	NA	CASSIGTGLSNQPQHF
TRBV4-3	TRBJ2-3	NA	CASSQERGGADTQYF
TRBV19	TRBJ2-3	NA	CASGSRGTSGDTQYF
TRBV7-8	TRBJ1-5	NA	CASSSRKAGLNQPQHF
TRBV18	TRBJ1-1	NA	CASSPILRITEAFF
TRBV19	TRBJ2-7	NA	CASSTQDSTGYEQYF